This entry lists 30 T cell receptor beta chains sequenced from one sample in a study of post-analysis software for immune sequencing data. Study results and limitations: Five or six TRBV segments, TRBV5-6, TRBV5-1 and TRBV20-1 among them, were found more frequent in patients than controls.

Unique-molecular-identifier-tagged TCR beta cDNA libraries were used. A single record per CDR3 protein comes from TCRdb applying MiXCR to the PCR reads. The sample has around 500,000 distinct CDR3 sequences; about a third are singletons. No antigens are known for them. The sample consisted of blood. All receptors derive from a girl under 18 with multiple sclerosis.

In its sample, this clonotype was seen a few times. The rearrangement uses TRBV20-1 and TRBJ1-2; maybe TRBD1 (5 bases). With 0 bases removed from V and 6 bases from J, the gap between germline ends came to 14 bases. This CDR3 has 14 amino acids. Germline V CDR1 and CDR2: DFQATT, SNEGSKA (reference sequence). CDR3 sequence: CSARDGTPGHGYTF. The DNA of the CDR3 is TGCAGTGCTAGAGACGGGACCCCAGGCCATGGCTACACCTTC.

This clonotype has only a few counts. Written as DNA, the CDR3 is TGTGCCATCTCGAGTAGGGACTCAGGGACGAACTATGGCTACACCTTC. Protein sequence: CAISSRDSGTNYGYTF. The J gene is TRBJ1-2, the V gene TRBV10-3; a possible D gene is TRBD1 (5 bases). Trimming took 8 bases from V and 2 from J, leaving 21 bases between them. The CDR3 runs to 16 residues. Germline lookup yields CDR1 ENHRY and CDR2 SYGVKD.

At least ten counts were recorded for this clonotype. The chain joins TRBV5-5 to TRBJ2-1, with D hard to call. The germline CDR1 and CDR2 sequences are SGHKS and YYEKEE (reference sequence). Trimming stripped 2 bases from V and 0 bases from J, with 9 bases between. CDR3 length: 15 amino acids. The CDR3 DNA follows: TGTGCCAGCAGCTTCGAGGTCGGCTCCTACAATGAGCAGTTCTTC. It translates to CASSFEVGSYNEQFF.

This clonotype was found a few times. The V call is TRBV11-1, the J call TRBJ2-3; possibly TRBD1 for D (6 bases). The CDR3 runs 15 residues. Trimming removed 8 bases at V and 2 bases at J, with 17 bases between. Germline V CDR1 and CDR2: SGHAT, FQDESV (reference sequence). Written as DNA, the CDR3 is TGTGCCAGCGCCCTGGGGGCAGGGCCCACAGATACGCAGTATTTT. It is translated as CASALGAGPTDTQYF. Filled out from reference TRBV11-1 and TRBJ2-3, the complete variable domain reads EAEVAQSPRYKITEKSQAVAFWCDPISGHATLYWYRQILGQGPELLVQFQDESVVDDSQLPKDRFSAERLKGVDSTLKIQPAELGDSAMYLCASALGAGPTDTQYFGPGTRLTVL.

The V gene is TRBV5-1, the J gene TRBJ2-7, with 8 positions matching TRBD1. Germline trimming cut 3 bases from V and 3 bases from J; bases unmatched to any gene: 11. Germline CDR1 and CDR2: SGHRS and YFSETQ. The CDR3 extends over 16 amino acids. The CDR3 sequence is CASSSGWGQEDYEQYF. CDR3 DNA sequence: TGCGCCAGCAGCTCGGGATGGGGACAGGAGGACTACGAGCAGTACTTC.

The rearrangement links TRBV20-1 to TRBJ2-3, with 9 bases aligning to TRBD2. The germline CDR1 and CDR2 sequences are DFQATT and SNEGSKA (reference sequence). The ends lost 0 bases at V and 5 bases at J; junction bases unmatched: 12. The CDR3 totals 17 residues. CDR3 nucleotide sequence: TGCAGTGCTAGAGATCCCCGGAAAGCGGGGGGCGGAGATACGCAGTATTTT. Amino acids: CSARDPRKAGGGDTQYF.

The J gene is TRBJ2-5, the V gene TRBV4-1; the D is unclear. The CDR3 runs 15 residues. From germline, CDR1 is MGHRA and CDR2 YSYEKL. V gave up 2 bases and J gave up 1 base, with 11 bases separating them. The CDR3 region is CASSQQGRVQETQYF. CDR3 in DNA: TGCGCCAGCAGCCAACAAGGACGGGTCCAAGAGACCCAGTACTTC.

The chain carries TRBV7-9 and TRBJ1-1; the match to TRBD1 covers 11 bases. Trimming removed 5 bases from V and 8 bases from J; junction bases left unmatched: 7. The CDR3 is made up of 14 amino acids. Germline CDR1 SEHNR, CDR2 FQNEAQ (reference sequence). CDR3: CASSPVRDRGEAFF. CDR3 DNA: TGTGCCAGCAGCCCGGTCCGGGACAGGGGGGAAGCTTTCTTT.

This clonotype was found a few times. V gene TRBV20-1 combines with J gene TRBJ1-5; 7 nucleotides match TRBD1. V lost 4 bases and J lost 1; bases outside the gene matches: 4. This CDR3 has 14 residues. Germline V CDR1 and CDR2: DFQATT, SNEGSKA (reference sequence). The CDR3 DNA reads TGCAGTGCTACCACAGGGGCGAGCAATCAGCCCCAGCATTTT. Translating gives CSATTGASNQPQHF.

The chain is built from TRBV7-2 and TRBJ2-1; 11 bases match TRBD2. Germline loops: CDR1 SGHTA, CDR2 FQGNSA. V lost 5 bases and J lost 4; bases outside the gene matches: 4. This CDR3 has 15 amino acids. The chain's CDR3 is CASSAASGGYNEQFF. The DNA of the CDR3 is TGTGCCAGCAGCGCCGCTAGCGGGGGGTACAATGAGCAGTTCTTC.

This chain joins TRBV5-1 and TRBJ2-4, with D maybe TRBD2 (6 bases). TRBJ2-7 matches the DNA end more closely, so the J call is doubtful. CDR1 is SGHRS, CDR2 YFSETQ, per germline. CDR3 length equals 15 residues. The CDR3, as DNA: TGCGCCAGCACCCTAGGCTTGGGGGGAACCTACGAGCAGTACTTC. Residues: CASTLGLGGTYEQYF.

This clonotype was counted only a few times. The V call is TRBV3-1, the J call TRBJ1-2; 7 positions match TRBD1. Trimming at V came to 4 bases and at J to 2 bases, leaving 10 bases not matched to a gene. The CDR3 has 16 amino acids. CDR1 is LGHDT and CDR2 is YNNKEL in the germline V gene (reference sequence). CDR3 amino acids: CASSPPGTARNYGYTF. The CDR3, as DNA: TGTGCCAGCAGCCCCCCCGGGACAGCAAGAAACTATGGCTACACCTTC.

The chain combines TRBV6-2 or TRBV6-3 with TRBJ2-5, with D possibly being TRBD2 (6 bases). V lost 7 bases and J lost 11, with 23 bases in between. Germline V gene data show CDR1 as MNHEY and CDR2 as SVGEGT. The CDR3 has 14 residues. CDR3 coding DNA: TGTGCCAGCATTGAGTTCGGAGGAGGGGTTGAGCAGTACTTC. Its protein is CASIEFGGGVEQYF.

This clonotype was seen more than once but under ten times. The V and J genes are TRBV3-1 and TRBJ2-4; tentatively, D is TRBD1 (6 bases). The CDR3 has 14 amino acids. Trimming took 1 base from V and 9 from J, leaving 13 bases between them. Germline-derived CDR1 and CDR2 are LGHDT and YNNKEL (reference sequence). The CDR3: CASSQGDRLGIQYF. The CDR3 region has the DNA TGTGCCAGCAGCCAAGGAGACAGGCTCGGCATTCAGTACTTC.

This clonotype appeared many times. V usage is TRBV7-6 and J usage is TRBJ1-5; the D is unclear. CDR1 and CDR2 from the germline V gene are SGHVS and FNYEAQ. The CDR3 contains 13 residues. V was clipped by 5 bases and J by 0 bases, with 5 bases between them. The CDR3 nucleotides are TGTGCCAGCAGCGGGTATAGCAATCAGCCCCAGCATTTT. Its protein is CASSGYSNQPQHF.

This clonotype came up many times. The chain couples TRBV20-1 to TRBJ1-5; the D is unclear. The germline CDR1 and CDR2 sequences are DFQATT and SNEGSKA (reference sequence). The CDR3 is 12 amino acids. V lost 2 bases and J 2 bases, leaving 4 bases between the germline ends. In DNA, the CDR3 is TGCAGTGCTAGACGGGGCAATCAGCCCCAGCATTTT. Its protein is CSARRGNQPQHF.

The V gene is TRBV11-2, the J gene TRBJ1-4, with D possibly being TRBD1 (6 bases). Germline V gene lookup returns CDR1 SGHAT and CDR2 FQNNGV. The CDR3 consists of 17 residues. Trimming stripped 5 bases from V and 3 bases from J, with 19 bases between. Written as DNA, the CDR3 is TGTGCCAGCAGCCCCCGGTTGGTATCAGGGGCTAATGAAAAACTGTTTTTT. Amino acids: CASSPRLVSGANEKLFF.

In DNA, the CDR3 is TGTGCCAGCAGCTCTAGCGGGGGGGTAGAGACCCAGTACTTC. This encodes CASSSSGGVETQYF. The V gene is TRBV7-6, the J gene TRBJ2-5, with 12 bases lining up with TRBD2. CDR1 is SGHVS, CDR2 FNYEAQ, per germline. V lost 4 bases, J lost 4 bases, and 1 base stayed unmatched. The CDR3 length is 14 residues.

The chain has TRBV24-1 and TRBJ2-5; the D gene is possibly TRBD2 (6 bases). Germline-derived CDR1 and CDR2 are KGHDR and SFDVKD. The CDR3 runs 14 residues. V was trimmed by 4 bases and J by 5 bases, leaving 13 bases between them. The CDR3: CATSDTTGEETQYF. CDR3 nucleotides: TGTGCCACCAGTGACACGACGGGGGAGGAGACCCAGTACTTC.

This clonotype was detected a few times. The chain joins TRBV7-2 to TRBJ2-3; D possibly corresponds to TRBD2 (6 bases). V was pared by 5 bases and J by 9 bases, with 18 bases between. This CDR3 spans 14 amino acids. Germline CDR1 reads SGHTA; CDR2 reads FQGNSA. The chain's CDR3 is CASSPTLRGRTQYF. The CDR3 DNA reads TGTGCCAGCAGCCCGACTTTGCGGGGAAGGACGCAGTATTTT. Looking up the rest from reference TRBV7-2 and TRBJ2-3 gives the full variable domain: GAGVSQSPSNKVTEKGKDVELRCDPISGHTALYWYRQSLGQGLEFLIYFQGNSAPDKSGLPSDRFSAERTGGSVSTLTIQRTQQEDSAVYLCASSPTLRGRTQYFGPGTRLTVL.

J is TRBJ1-2 and V is TRBV20-1; the match to TRBD1 covers 7 bases. Per germline, CDR1 DFQATT and CDR2 SNEGSKA (reference sequence). The V and J ends lost 1 base and 8 bases, in that order; junction bases with no gene match: 13. The CDR3 is made up of 15 amino acids. CDR3 amino acids: CSARVHQGDGGGYTF. CDR3 coding DNA: TGCAGTGCTAGAGTCCACCAGGGGGACGGTGGAGGCTACACCTTC.

This clonotype was seen more than once but under ten times. This chain uses TRBV2 with TRBJ2-1, with TRBD2 matching 13 bases. The V segment lost 4 bases and the J segment 6 bases; nucleotides outside the gene matches: 0. The germline gives CDR1 SNHLY, CDR2 FYNNEI. The CDR3 runs 14 residues. CDR3 in amino acids: CASSGTSGGNEQFF. The CDR3 DNA follows: TGTGCCAGCAGTGGGACTAGCGGGGGCAATGAGCAGTTCTTC.

V usage is TRBV7-3 and J usage is TRBJ2-1, with D possibly matching TRBD2 (5 bases). The CDR3 spans 14 residues. V was clipped by 4 bases and J by 8 bases, with 15 bases between them. CDR1 is SGHTA, CDR2 FQGTGA, per germline. The CDR3 spells CASSSGLRRDEQFF. CDR3 nucleotides: TGTGCCAGCAGCTCCGGACTCCGGCGGGATGAGCAGTTCTTC. Full variable domain (missing parts from reference TRBV7-3 and TRBJ2-1): GAGVSQTPSNKVTEKGKYVELRCDPISGHTALYWYRQSLGQGPEFLIYFQGTGAADDSGLPNDRFFAVRPEGSVSTLKIQRTERGDSAVYLCASSSGLRRDEQFFGPGTRLTVL.

J is TRBJ2-5 and V is TRBV10-3, with TRBD2 matching 12 bases. The CDR3 runs 15 residues. V lost 6 bases to trimming and J lost 5 bases; unmatched junction nucleotides: 7. Germline loops: CDR1 ENHRY, CDR2 SYGVKD. The CDR3 reads CAIRATSGGPETQYF. CDR3 DNA: TGTGCCATCAGGGCGACTAGCGGGGGTCCGGAGACCCAGTACTTC.

CDR3 in amino acids: CASSPTGQGYEQYF. CDR3 nucleotides: TGCGCCAGCAGCCCCACGGGGCAGGGGTACGAGCAGTACTTC. This rearrangement joins TRBV5-1 to TRBJ2-7, with D possibly being TRBD1 (6 bases). Germline-derived CDR1 and CDR2 are SGHRS and YFSETQ. V was pared by 4 bases and J by 4 bases, with 15 bases between. The CDR3 consists of 14 residues.

DNA for the CDR3: TGTGCCAGCAGCGGCGGACAGGGGGCCACCGACGAGCAGTACTTC. Translation gives CASSGGQGATDEQYF. V and J are TRBV9 and TRBJ2-7; TRBD1 matches 11 bases. The trim removed 3 bases at V and 5 bases at J, leaving 7 bases unmatched. This CDR3 is built from 15 residues. Germline CDR1 reads SGDLS; CDR2 reads YYNGEE.

This clonotype was seen more than once but under ten times. CDR3 sequence: CSASVGQGEETQYF. Written as DNA, the CDR3 is TGCAGTGCTAGTGTGGGACAGGGAGAAGAGACCCAGTACTTC. The chain couples TRBV20-1 to TRBJ2-5; 9 bases match TRBD1. V shed 3 bases and J 3 bases; nucleotides not matched to a gene: 5. The CDR3 extends over 14 amino acids. Germline CDR1 and CDR2: DFQATT and SNEGSKA (reference sequence).

The chain has TRBV7-2 and TRBJ2-5, with TRBD2 identical over 13 bases. This CDR3 has 14 residues. From germline, CDR1 is SGHTA and CDR2 FQGNSA. Trimming cost V 5 bases and J 11 bases; bases outside gene matches: 8. CDR3 sequence (DNA): TGTGCCAGCAGCCGGACTAGCGGGGGCTCAACACAGTACTTC. It is translated as CASSRTSGGSTQYF.

The chain combines TRBV12-3 or TRBV12-4 with TRBJ1-2; D is perhaps TRBD1 (5 bases). The CDR3 length is 17 residues. Trimming shortened V by 5 bases and J by 4 bases, and 23 bases separated the two germline ends. This CDR3 reads CASSATVPIDTGYGYTF. The CDR3 coding sequence is TGTGCCAGCAGTGCCACCGTCCCGATCGATACAGGCTATGGCTACACCTTC.

The chain recombines TRBV24-1 with TRBJ2-1; 12 bases map to TRBD2. V gave up 4 bases and J gave up 4 bases; unmatched junction bases: 7. CDR1 is KGHDR, CDR2 SFDVKD, per germline. This CDR3 has 17 residues. CDR3 region: CATSEPSGGAGYNEQFF. The DNA of the CDR3 is TGTGCCACCAGTGAACCTAGCGGGGGGGCTGGATACAATGAGCAGTTCTTC.